This TCR beta chain is from a study of OX40 agonist ivuxolimab in advanced cancers. Overall study: Partial responses were achieved by three patients: one hepatocellular carcinoma, two cutaneous melanoma.

At baseline, cycle 4 day 1, and cycle 7 day 1, blood was sampled. The count of this clone is one. Clones were sequenced by immunoSEQ multiplex PCR, and TCRdb holds only the in-frame ones, with some missing. This sample has more than 35,000 clones, with approximately 84% found just once. Germline CDR1 is SEHNR and CDR2 is FQNEAQ (reference sequence). The CDR3 has 12 residues. V was clipped by 5 bases and J by 0 bases, with 3 bases between them. This chain links TRBV7-9 with TRBJ2-3; no definite D call. Sequencing used CD4+ or CD8+ T cells sorted from blood, obtained in a trial of the OX40 agonist ivuxolimab. The sequence was obtained from an adult with an advanced solid tumor such as melanoma, head and neck, liver or kidney cancer. The CDR3 region is CASSLSTDTQYF. The CDR3 DNA is TGTGCCAGCAGCCTAAGCACAGATACGCAGTATTTT.